These 27 T cell receptor beta chains were sequenced from one sample in a study of T cell repertoires in cytomegalovirus infection. Antigens for these TCRs are unknown. TCRdb ran MiXCR on the reads and lists one entry per CDR3 protein. The top ten hold about 45% of the sample, which has around 430,000 distinct CDR3 sequences, roughly 43% seen once. The input for sequencing was cultured PBMCs, taken from culture after CMV antigen stimulation. Receptors originate from a human donor in good health (CMV status not recorded). Some clones in this sample may be carry-over from other donors' samples.

The gene calls are TRBV7-2 and TRBJ2-1; 14 positions match TRBD2. J lost 10 bases, V lost 4 bases, and 9 bases had no gene match. CDR1 is SGHTA, CDR2 FQGNSA, per germline. CDR3 length equals 16 residues. The chain's CDR3 is CASSSGLAGGPGEQFF. The CDR3, as DNA: TGTGCCAGCAGCTCCGGACTAGCGGGGGGCCCGGGGGAGCAGTTCTTC.

The rearrangement links TRBV12-3 or TRBV12-4 to TRBJ1-2; D gene uncertain. CDR3 length equals 14 residues. Trimming removed 3 bases from V and 8 bases from J, with 16 bases in between. This chain's CDR3 is CASSLREDGRGYTF. The CDR3 nucleotides read TGTGCCAGCAGTTTGAGGGAGGACGGGAGGGGCTACACCTTC.

The chain recombines TRBV7-8 with TRBJ1-4, with 8 bases lining up with TRBD1. Germline assignment: CDR1 SGHVS and CDR2 FQNEAQ. The CDR3 covers 19 residues. V lost 5 bases, J lost 6 bases, and 20 bases stayed unmatched. The CDR3 here is CASSPLGQGEGLYDEKLFF. DNA of the CDR3: TGTGCCAGCAGCCCGCTAGGACAGGGTGAAGGGCTTTACGATGAAAAACTGTTTTTT.

Notes on this clonotype: At one of its ends the junction is not consistent with the germline gene, which may arise from a read error. The CDR3 DNA is TGCGCCAGCAGACAAGTCGGACAGCAGGCCTACGAGCAGTACTTC. Amino acid sequence: CASRQVGQQAYEQYF. The gene calls are TRBV4-1 and TRBJ2-7; tentatively, D is TRBD1 (6 bases). The CDR3 is 15 residues long. From germline, CDR1 is MGHRA and CDR2 YSYEKL.

The rearrangement joins TRBV12-3 or TRBV12-4 to TRBJ2-3; 12 bases fit TRBD2. This CDR3 has 16 residues. Losses at the gene ends were 6 bases for V and 8 bases for J; bases not matched to a gene: 12. For the CDR3, the DNA is TGTGCCAGCAGATCGAGGACTAGCGGGGTCTGGGGTACGCAGTATTTT. Protein product: CASRSRTSGVWGTQYF.

The chain uses TRBV6-2 or TRBV6-3 and TRBJ2-7, with a weak D call TRBD2 (5 bases). Trimming removed 7 bases at V and 2 bases at J, with 18 bases between. From germline, CDR1 is MNHEY and CDR2 SVGEGT. CDR3 length: 15 amino acids. CDR3 loop: CASNGFGRVPYEQYF. CDR3 nucleotides: TGTGCCAGCAATGGGTTCGGGCGGGTACCCTACGAGCAGTACTTC.

This clonotype was found a few times. The chain uses TRBV7-9 and TRBJ2-1; perhaps TRBD1 as D (6 bases). CDR3 length equals 17 residues. The germline gives CDR1 SEHNR, CDR2 FQNEAQ (reference sequence). V was clipped by 5 bases and J by 6 bases, with 23 bases between them. The CDR3 DNA sequence: TGTGCCAGCAGCCCAGGGGCAACCTTTCCTCAGGGCAATGAGCAGTTCTTC. Translating gives CASSPGATFPQGNEQFF.

V gene TRBV6-6 combines with J gene TRBJ1-2, with D tentatively TRBD1 (5 bases). V gave up 6 bases and J gave up 0 bases, with 11 bases separating them. The CDR3 is 14 residues long. The germline V gene encodes CDR1 MNHNY and CDR2 SVGAGI (reference sequence). The DNA of the CDR3 is TGTGCCAGCAGAGGGGACGGCACTAACTATGGCTACACCTTC. Protein sequence: CASRGDGTNYGYTF.

The gene calls are TRBV27 and TRBJ2-2, with a possible D match to TRBD2 (6 bases). V was pared by 5 bases and J by 4 bases, with 17 bases between. This CDR3 is built from 16 residues. Germline-derived CDR1 and CDR2 are MNHEY and SMNVEV (reference sequence). The CDR3 DNA sequence: TGTGCCAGCAGTCCAATGGACGGACTAATCACCGGGGAGCTGTTTTTT. It specifies CASSPMDGLITGELFF.

The chain uses TRBV7-6 and TRBJ2-7, with a weak D call TRBD2 (6 bases). The CDR3 extends over 17 amino acids. Germline-derived CDR1 and CDR2 are SGHVS and FNYEAQ. Trimming shortened V by 7 bases and J by 3 bases, and 25 bases separated the two germline ends. CDR3 region: CASTPPQSGGTRYEQYF. CDR3 nucleotide sequence: TGTGCCAGCACCCCCCCCCAGAGCGGCGGGACGCGCTACGAGCAGTACTTC. The full variable domain, with the rest looked up from reference TRBV7-6 and TRBJ2-7, is GAGVSQSPRYKVTKRGQDVALRCDPISGHVSLYWYRQALGQGPEFLTYFNYEAQQDKSGLPNDRFSAERPEGSISTLTIQRTEQRDSAMYRCASTPPQSGGTRYEQYFGPGTRLTVT.

This sequence joins TRBV24-1 and TRBJ2-1; 9 bases match TRBD2. This CDR3 has 17 amino acids. Trimming took 5 bases from V and 0 from J; bases not matched to a gene: 7. Germline CDR1 KGHDR, CDR2 SFDVKD. DNA of the CDR3: TGTGCCACCAGTGGCGGGAGGGCCGGGGGCTCCTACAATGAGCAGTTCTTC. Translated, it gives CATSGGRAGGSYNEQFF.

The chain is built from TRBV3-1 and TRBJ2-7; TRBD2 matches at 7 bases. The CDR3 sequence is 14 residues long. Unmatched junction bases numbered 9, after V lost 4 bases and J lost 6 bases. Germline-derived CDR1 and CDR2 are LGHDT and YNNKEL (reference sequence). The CDR3 here is CASSRTSGSGEQYF. The CDR3 DNA sequence: TGTGCCAGCAGCCGGACTAGTGGCTCGGGCGAGCAGTACTTC.

V and J are TRBV11-2 and TRBJ2-3; D gene unclear. V shed 2 bases and J shed 4 bases, with 7 bases lying between them. The germline CDR1 and CDR2 sequences are SGHAT and FQNNGV. The CDR3 is 13 amino acids. CDR3 sequence reads: CASSLFKADTQYF. CDR3 bases: TGTGCCAGCAGCTTATTTAAGGCAGATACGCAGTATTTT.

This rearrangement joins TRBV7-6 to TRBJ2-5; no definite D call. The V end lost 8 bases, the J end lost 0 bases, and 7 bases lay between the germline ends. The V gene's germline CDR1 is SGHVS and CDR2 FNYEAQ. CDR3 length: 12 amino acids. The CDR3 DNA follows: TGTGCCAGCGTGGGCGACCAAGAGACCCAGTACTTC. Translated, it gives CASVGDQETQYF.

This clonotype was seen a few times. The chain is built from TRBV11-2 and TRBJ2-1, with unresolved D. The germline V gene has CDR1 SGHAT and CDR2 FQNNGV. This CDR3 has 14 residues. V dropped 5 bases and J dropped 3 bases, with 11 bases sitting between them. CDR3 nucleotides: TGTGCCAGCAGCCCGGACGGAATCTACAATGAGCAGTTCTTC. Translation gives CASSPDGIYNEQFF.

V gene TRBV10-3 combines with J gene TRBJ2-5; no clear D. The CDR3 totals 14 residues. The V gene lost 8 bases and the J gene lost 3 bases, with 16 bases spanning the gap. Germline lookup yields CDR1 ENHRY and CDR2 SYGVKD. The CDR3 DNA reads as TGTGCCATCGGAACCGACAAGGGCGAAGAGACCCAGTACTTC. Amino acid sequence: CAIGTDKGEETQYF.

The chain combines TRBV20-1 with TRBJ1-6, with TRBD1 as a possible D gene (5 bases). The V gene's germline CDR1 is DFQATT and CDR2 SNEGSKA (reference sequence). The CDR3 has 16 amino acids. The V and J ends lost 2 bases and 6 bases respectively, with 17 bases between them. The CDR3 spells CSARFIRAGGNSPLHF. Here the CDR3 DNA reads TGCAGTGCTAGATTTATAAGGGCCGGGGGTAATTCACCCCTCCACTTT.

The chain has TRBV6-2 or TRBV6-3 and TRBJ1-2, with D possibly TRBD1 on 6 matching bases. The CDR3 is made up of 13 amino acids. Germline CDR1 MNHEY, CDR2 SVGEGT. V lost 6 bases and J 5 bases, leaving 13 bases between the germline ends. CDR3 in DNA: TGTGCCAGCAGACGGGACAACGAATATGGCTACACCTTC. Translating it yields CASRRDNEYGYTF.

J is TRBJ2-1 and V is TRBV6-5; 8 bases are shared with TRBD2. Germline V gene data show CDR1 as MNHEY and CDR2 as SVGAGI. The CDR3 loop spans 14 amino acids. Losses at the gene ends were 8 bases for V and 6 bases for J; bases not matched to a gene: 9. The CDR3 protein is CASAPGGPINEQFF. The DNA of the CDR3 is TGTGCCAGCGCCCCGGGAGGGCCTATCAATGAGCAGTTCTTC.

The chain recombines TRBV6-6 with TRBJ2-3; D is unresolved. The germline CDR1 and CDR2 sequences are MNHNY and SVGAGI (reference sequence). V was cut by 3 bases and J by 2 bases, with 9 bases left in between. The CDR3 loop spans 14 amino acids. In DNA form, the CDR3 reads TGTGCCAGCAGTTATAAGGACCACACAGATACGCAGTATTTT. It encodes CASSYKDHTDTQYF.

This chain connects TRBV6-2 or TRBV6-3 to TRBJ2-7; TRBD1 or TRBD2 may be the D gene (5 bases each). The CDR3 covers 13 residues. V lost 5 bases and J 2 bases, leaving 10 bases between the germline ends. Looked up from germline, CDR1 is MNHEY and CDR2 is SVGEGT. The DNA of the CDR3 is TGTGCCAGCAGTCGGGGACGCGCCTACGAGCAGTACTTC. Residues: CASSRGRAYEQYF.

This clonotype has a handful of counts. The chain has TRBV6-1 and TRBJ2-3; 9 bases agree with TRBD1. There are 19 residues in the CDR3. Germline-derived CDR1 and CDR2 are MNHNS and SASEGT. J lost 2 bases, V lost 5 bases, and 17 bases had no gene match. This chain's CDR3 is CASSLNAGQGRGDTDTQYF. CDR3 in DNA: TGTGCCAGCAGTCTCAACGCGGGACAGGGCCGCGGTGACACAGATACGCAGTATTTT.

This clonotype was counted a few times. The rearrangement uses TRBV28 and TRBJ2-1, with D possibly TRBD2 on 5 matching bases. V shed 1 base and J shed 10 bases, with 8 bases lying between them. Germline CDR1 and CDR2: MDHEN and SYDVKM. CDR3 length: 12 residues. Here the CDR3 reads CASSLLRGEQFF. The CDR3 DNA follows: TGTGCCAGCAGTTTATTGCGAGGGGAGCAGTTCTTC.

This clonotype was detected only a few times. The V call is TRBV7-8, the J call TRBJ1-4, with D perhaps matching TRBD1 (5 bases). V was cut by 3 bases and J by 5 bases, with 16 bases left in between. The CDR3 extends over 16 amino acids. The germline CDR1 and CDR2 sequences are SGHVS and FQNEAQ. CDR3 protein: CASSLGQGGPNEKLFF. The CDR3 coding sequence is TGTGCCAGCAGCTTGGGGCAGGGAGGGCCGAATGAAAAACTGTTTTTT.

V and J are TRBV12-3 or TRBV12-4 and TRBJ2-7; D is perhaps TRBD1 (6 bases). This CDR3 contains 16 residues. Trimming shortened V by 3 bases and J by 0 bases, and 15 bases separated the two germline ends. Here the CDR3 reads CASSFQTGQYSYEQYF. The CDR3, as DNA: TGTGCCAGCAGTTTTCAGACAGGTCAATACTCCTACGAGCAGTACTTC.

This clonotype was found many times. J is TRBJ2-5 and V is TRBV12-3 or TRBV12-4, with D maybe TRBD2 (6 bases). There are 13 residues in the CDR3. V was trimmed by 3 bases and J by 4 bases, leaving 9 bases between them. CDR3 loop: CASSFGRGETQYF. For the CDR3, the DNA is TGTGCCAGCAGTTTCGGGAGAGGAGAGACCCAGTACTTC.

J is TRBJ1-1 and V is TRBV19, with TRBD1 as a possible D gene (5 bases). The germline CDR1 and CDR2 sequences are LNHDA and SQIVND (reference sequence). Trimming left V 0 bases short and J 10 bases short, with 21 bases between. The CDR3 runs 16 residues. The CDR3 nucleotides read TGTGCCAGTAGTATAGATGGGGCCGGGGACCTGGAGGGAGCTTTCTTT. Translating gives CASSIDGAGDLEGAFF.